This is a list of T cell receptor beta chains from one sample in a study of cytomegalovirus exposure and HLA in healthy donors. TCRdb keeps only in-frame clones here, not all; method: immunoSEQ multiplex PCR. The sample yields more than 85,000 clones, around 77% seen once. Sequenced input: PBMCs. Every receptor here comes from a female donor in good health and CMV-seronegative. The CDR3 runs from the conserved cysteine through the conserved F or W.

TRBV2 | CASSTGGVDTDTQYF
TRBV6-5 | CASSYSQGMVFYEQYF
TRBV7-6 | CASSTAWGPSTDTQYF
TRBV12-5 | CASGLVPGNTEAFF
TRBV28 | CASSLVERVYNEQFF
TRBV5-1 | CASSPPDRGETQYF
TRBV28 | CASSQGLAGGSSYNEQFF
TRBV6-5 | CASGVPGQGALEQYF
TRBV5-1 | CASSLAGWSGGQETQYF
TRBV19 | CASSVDSVGSNQPQHF
TRBV11-2 | CASSLGTGYGYTF
TRBV14 | CASSQDLGPAGGSWETQYF
TRBV20-1 | CSASWAGTQYF
TRBV6-6 | CASSYIYRGYEQFF
TRBV30 | CASGQGPTNEKLFF
TRBV7-3 | CASSLSTGGWETQYF
TRBV6-1 | CASSGQGRPLF
TRBV14 | CASSQTLAGTYEQYF
TRBV6-5 | CASSYRGADTEAFF
TRBV28 | CASSSGLTDTQYF
TRBV2 | CASSEARTGNGYTF
TRBV5-1 | CASSLDRGPTGELFF
TRBV7-2 | CASREQGMNTEAFF
TRBV10-2 | CASNELTGGSSPLHF
TRBV7-9 | CATRQGNTEAFF
TRBV5-8 | CASSYDGGLEAFF
TRBV7-6 | CASSRGFRTAIFGGYTF
TRBV5-1 | CASSLGEQGYGYTF
TRBV11-3 | CASSHQYNEQFF
TRBV6-5 | CASSYSEVMNTEAFF
TRBV7-3 | CASSQGFWETQYF
TRBV4-2 | CASRPGQGSNYGYTF
TRBV28 | CASSWASGPRTDTQYF
TRBV10-2 | CASTRGLAEFPPYNEQFF
TRBV7-3 | CASSQSGQGDNEQFF
TRBV6-6 | CASSWDKAYEQYF
TRBV28 | CASTKAADTQYF
TRBV6-1 | CATLTPHLGDTIYF
TRBV27 | CASSLGRGIKQYF
TRBV5-1 | CASSFRQTQMMSEQFF
TRBV27 | CASSLTGNGYTF
TRBV28 | CASNRDSYMNEQFF
TRBV19 | CASSIARTGSYEQYF
TRBV25-1 | CASSDTGGTYQPQHF
TRBV9 | CASSPPRAASPGGELFF
TRBV4-2 | CASSQDYLNTEAFF
TRBV7-7 | CASSLGDSTSGNTIYF
TRBV2 | CASSLAAVGDTQYF
TRBV9 | CASSVGSSGMVNEQYF
TRBV7-9 | CASSRPGTSGTDTQYF
TRBV20-1 | CSAGGEETQYF